The 27 T cell receptor beta chains in this list originate from one sample, sequenced in a study of cytomegalovirus exposure and HLA in healthy donors. The PCR had 60 Vbeta and 13 Jbeta primers. Sequencing was performed with immunoSEQ multiplex PCR; in TCRdb, only in-frame clones are kept and a portion is missing. Among around 90,000 clones listed, 85% were seen once. The specimen was PBMCs. These receptors were taken from a man aged 40-49 years in good health and CMV-seropositive.

In DNA form, the CDR3 reads TGTGCCAGCAGCAGGGAAAAGTCACCCCTCCACTTT. This sequence encodes CASSREKSPLHF. The chain recombines TRBV2 with TRBJ1-6; perhaps TRBD1 as D (5 bases). CDR3 length: 12 amino acids. The V gene's germline CDR1 is SNHLY and CDR2 FYNNEI. Deletions cut 6 bases from V and 10 bases from J, with 10 bases between.

This clone was recorded once. CDR3 region: CASRINRGRETQYF. The CDR3 DNA reads TGTGCCAGCAGAATTAACAGGGGGCGGGAGACCCAGTACTTC. The genes are TRBV6-1 and TRBJ2-5; 9 bases agree with TRBD1. Germline CDR1 MNHNS, CDR2 SASEGT. CDR3 length equals 14 residues. V gave up 6 bases and J gave up 5 bases; unmatched junction bases: 7.

The chain links TRBV19 to TRBJ1-5; 7 bases line up with TRBD1. Germline V gene data show CDR1 as LNHDA and CDR2 as SQIVND (reference sequence). Losses at the gene ends were 6 bases for V and 3 bases for J; bases not matched to a gene: 11. This CDR3 contains 16 residues. The CDR3 DNA sequence: TGTGCCAGTAGACGACAGGGTGGTGGAAACAATCAGCCCCAGCATTTT. Its translation is CASRRQGGGNNQPQHF.

In DNA form, the CDR3 reads TGTGCCAGCAGCCGGGGAGGCCCCGCTAATGAAAAACTGTTTTTT. Amino acid sequence: CASSRGGPANEKLFF. The chain carries TRBV5-5 and TRBJ1-4, with D uncertain. This CDR3 has 15 residues. Trimming removed 4 bases from V and 3 bases from J, with 13 bases in between. Germline CDR1 is SGHKS and CDR2 is YYEKEE (reference sequence).

This chain links TRBV2 with TRBJ1-6; 9 bases are a match to TRBD1. This CDR3 has 16 amino acids. Germline-derived CDR1 and CDR2 are SNHLY and FYNNEI. V dropped 0 bases and J dropped 8; count of bases not matched to a gene: 5. CDR3 in DNA: TGTGCCAGCAGTGAAGCGGGGACAGGGAGAGATTCACCCCTCCACTTT. Its translation: CASSEAGTGRDSPLHF.

CDR3 residues: CASSPPGLNYEQYF. CDR3 sequence (DNA): TGTGCCAGCAGTCCTCCGGGACTCAACTACGAGCAGTACTTC. The chain is built from TRBV28 and TRBJ2-7; D might be TRBD2 (6 bases). The CDR3 length is 14 residues. Germline CDR1 and CDR2: MDHEN and SYDVKM. V was pared by 5 bases and J by 3 bases, with 14 bases between.

The chain carries TRBV5-6 and TRBJ2-7, with D perhaps matching TRBD1 (5 bases). This CDR3 contains 13 residues. Germline V gene sequence: CDR1 SGHDT, CDR2 YYEEEE. The germline V and J ends were trimmed by 3 bases and 4 bases, with 11 bases remaining between them. Written as DNA, the CDR3 is TGTGCCAGCAGCTCCGACAGTATATACGAGCAGTACTTC. As protein: CASSSDSIYEQYF.

This rearrangement joins TRBV10-3 to TRBJ2-5; TRBD2 agrees at 8 bases. Germline V gene lookup returns CDR1 ENHRY and CDR2 SYGVKD. V lost 10 bases and J lost 6; bases outside the gene matches: 4. This CDR3 is built from 11 residues. CDR3 coding DNA: TGTGCCACTGGACTAGCTAAGACCCAGTACTTC. Protein: CATGLAKTQYF.

V is TRBV7-9 and J is TRBJ2-1; D not resolved. There are 14 residues in the CDR3. With 5 bases removed from V and 7 bases from J, the gap between germline ends came to 15 bases. The germline V gene encodes CDR1 SEHNR and CDR2 FQNEAQ (reference sequence). The CDR3 is CASSEQSLINEQFF. The CDR3 DNA reads as TGTGCCAGCAGCGAACAGTCTTTAATAAATGAGCAGTTCTTC. Combining the CDR3 with reference TRBV7-9 and TRBJ2-1 gives the whole variable domain DTGVSQNPRHKITKRGQNVTFRCDPISEHNRLYWYRQTLGQGPEFLTYFQNEAQLEKSRLLSDRFSAERPKGSFSTLEIQRTEQGDSAMYLCASSEQSLINEQFFGPGTRLTVL.

The chain joins TRBV5-8 to TRBJ2-3; the D gene is possibly TRBD2 (5 bases). CDR3 length: 13 amino acids. Trimming cost V 0 bases and J 4 bases, with 6 bases left between them. Germline loops: CDR1 SGHTS, CDR2 YDEGEE. CDR3 in amino acids: CASSLARADTQYF. CDR3 nucleotides: TGTGCCAGCAGCTTGGCGAGGGCAGATACGCAGTATTTT.

The chain recombines TRBV27 with TRBJ2-5, with TRBD2 identical over 7 bases. The DNA end lines up better with TRBJ2-7; the J call may be wrong. CDR1 and CDR2 from the germline V gene are MNHEY and SMNVEV (reference sequence). CDR3 length: 18 residues. The CDR3 nucleotides read TGTGCCAGCAGCTTCCAGACCAAAGCGGGGATTAAACCTTACGAGCAGTACTTC. Its translation is CASSFQTKAGIKPYEQYF.

The chain combines TRBV6-6 with TRBJ2-1; 8 bases are a match to TRBD2. The CDR3 extends over 13 amino acids. The J segment lost 4 bases and the V segment lost 11 bases, leaving 7 bases of the junction unmatched. CDR1 MNHNY and CDR2 SVGAGI come from the germline V gene (reference sequence). The DNA of the CDR3 is TGTGCCGGGGGCACTAGCGGATACAATGAGCAGTTCTTC. Protein product: CAGGTSGYNEQFF.

This clone was found a few times. CDR3 region: CASYQGTSTEAFF. CDR3 sequence (DNA): TGTGCCAGTTACCAGGGGACGAGCACTGAAGCTTTCTTT. This chain connects TRBV6-1 to TRBJ1-1, with D perhaps TRBD1 (6 bases). The germline gives CDR1 MNHNS, CDR2 SASEGT. With 9 bases removed from V and 4 bases from J, the gap between germline ends came to 15 bases. The CDR3 sequence is 13 residues long.

The chain joins TRBV5-6 to TRBJ1-4, with 8 positions matching TRBD1. Germline CDR1 is SGHDT and CDR2 is YYEEEE. The CDR3 loop spans 15 amino acids. V shed 4 bases and J 5 bases; nucleotides not matched to a gene: 7. The CDR3 loop is CASSQTGVKNEKLFF. The CDR3 DNA follows: TGTGCCAGCAGCCAGACAGGGGTCAAGAATGAAAAACTGTTTTTT.

The chain couples TRBV6-1 to TRBJ1-5, with 7 bases lining up with TRBD1. The CDR3 is 14 residues long. V lost 1 base and J lost 6; bases outside the gene matches: 3. Looked up from germline, CDR1 is MNHNS and CDR2 is SASEGT. This CDR3 is CASSEGGGGQPQHF. CDR3 coding DNA: TGTGCCAGCAGTGAAGGAGGGGGCGGTCAGCCCCAGCATTTT.

This chain links TRBV7-3 with TRBJ2-1; 7 nucleotides match TRBD1. The CDR3 has 18 amino acids. In germline, CDR1 is SGHTA, CDR2 FQGTGA. V was clipped by 5 bases and J by 7 bases; unmatched bases: 20. The CDR3 reads CASSARGPGGVSKNEQFF. CDR3 bases: TGTGCCAGCAGCGCTAGAGGTCCAGGGGGAGTTAGTAAGAATGAGCAGTTCTTC.

The chain uses TRBV7-6 and TRBJ2-7; perhaps TRBD1 as D (6 bases). Per germline, CDR1 SGHVS and CDR2 FNYEAQ. V was shortened by 4 bases and J by 4 bases, with 11 bases between the two germline ends. The CDR3 runs to 13 residues. The CDR3, as DNA: TGTGCCAGCAGCTCCCAACAGGGTTACGAGCAGTACTTC. Protein sequence: CASSSQQGYEQYF.

The chain has TRBV9 and TRBJ2-5, with D possibly matching TRBD1 (5 bases). Germline-derived CDR1 and CDR2 are SGDLS and YYNGEE. The CDR3 contains 15 residues. Trimming stripped 0 bases from V and 3 bases from J, with 12 bases between. CDR3 in amino acids: CASSVGGAFEETQYF. The DNA of the CDR3 is TGTGCCAGCAGCGTAGGTGGGGCGTTCGAAGAGACCCAGTACTTC.

The chain links TRBV10-3 to TRBJ1-1, with D unresolved. The CDR3 consists of 14 residues. In germline, CDR1 is ENHRY, CDR2 SYGVKD. The ends were cut back, 3 bases at V and 1 base at J, with 9 bases in the middle. The CDR3 is CAISEAGENTEAFF. The CDR3, as DNA: TGTGCCATCAGTGAAGCGGGCGAGAACACTGAAGCTTTCTTT.

To note about this clone: Other DNA sequences in this specimen translate into the identical CDR3. CDR3 residues: CASVKEGANIQYF. As DNA, the CDR3 is TGTGCCAGCGTTAAAGAGGGGGCCAACATTCAGTACTTC. V is TRBV7-9 and J is TRBJ2-4; 7 bases align to TRBD1. The J segment lost 7 bases and the V segment lost 8 bases, leaving 8 bases of the junction unmatched. The CDR3 totals 13 residues. Germline V gene lookup returns CDR1 SEHNR and CDR2 FQNEAQ (reference sequence).

This clone was observed a single time. The V and J genes are TRBV9 and TRBJ2-2; D may be TRBD1 (6 bases). With 4 bases removed from V and 0 bases from J, the gap between germline ends came to 10 bases. CDR3 length: 15 amino acids. The germline V gene has CDR1 SGDLS and CDR2 YYNGEE. The CDR3 sequence: CASSPDRPNTGELFF. In DNA form, the CDR3 reads TGTGCCAGCAGCCCCGACAGGCCGAACACCGGGGAGCTGTTTTTT.

The genes are TRBV18 and TRBJ1-2; D remains ambiguous. Germline V gene data show CDR1 as KGHSH and CDR2 as LQKENI. Between the trimmed V and J ends, which lost 2 bases and 0 bases, there was a span of 10 bases. This CDR3 spans 15 amino acids. CDR3 region: CASSPGLAPNYGYTF. The CDR3 DNA reads as TGTGCCAGCTCACCAGGGTTAGCCCCTAACTATGGCTACACCTTC.

This chain uses TRBV5-4 with TRBJ2-1; 9 bases align to TRBD1. The V gene end was trimmed by 0 bases and the J gene end by 9 bases; junction bases not matched to a gene: 7. From germline, CDR1 is SGHNT and CDR2 YYREEE (reference sequence). The CDR3 is 15 residues long. The CDR3 DNA sequence: TGTGCCAGCAGCTTGGCACTGGGACAGGGTAGTGAGCAGTTCTTC. This gives the protein CASSLALGQGSEQFF.

This rearrangement joins TRBV2 to TRBJ2-7; 9 nucleotides agree with TRBD2. CDR1 and CDR2 (germline): SNHLY, FYNNEI. The CDR3 spans 13 residues. Germline trimming cut 7 bases from V and 5 bases from J; bases unmatched to any gene: 6. CDR3 sequence reads: CASIRRGGHEQYF. CDR3 sequence (DNA): TGTGCCAGCATCCGGCGGGGGGGCCACGAGCAGTACTTC.

This CDR3 reads CASSLVGVSGANVLTF. For the CDR3, the DNA is TGTGCCAGCAGCTTAGTAGGGGTGTCTGGGGCCAACGTCCTGACTTTC. This chain joins TRBV11-2 and TRBJ2-6; possible D gene TRBD1, 5 bases. Deletions cut 1 base from V and 1 base from J, with 8 bases between. This CDR3 is 16 amino acids long. The germline CDR1 and CDR2 sequences are SGHAT and FQNNGV.

The chain has TRBV6-6 and TRBJ1-5, with D tentatively TRBD1 (6 bases). The CDR3 length is 14 residues. The V and J ends lost 7 bases and 4 bases respectively, with 14 bases between them. The germline gives CDR1 MNHNY, CDR2 SVGAGI (reference sequence). CDR3: CASNLGGANQPQHF. As DNA, the CDR3 is TGTGCCAGCAACCTTGGGGGGGCGAATCAGCCCCAGCATTTT.

In this sample, this clone turned up once. The gene calls are TRBV5-1 and TRBJ1-2, with 9 nucleotides matching TRBD1. Germline CDR1 reads SGHRS; CDR2 reads YFSETQ. Trimming at V came to 4 bases and at J to 4 bases, leaving 11 bases not matched to a gene. The CDR3 totals 16 residues. Here the CDR3 DNA reads TGCGCCAGCAGCCCCCTGGGACAGGGTTTTGGCTATGGCTACACCTTC. Protein sequence: CASSPLGQGFGYGYTF.